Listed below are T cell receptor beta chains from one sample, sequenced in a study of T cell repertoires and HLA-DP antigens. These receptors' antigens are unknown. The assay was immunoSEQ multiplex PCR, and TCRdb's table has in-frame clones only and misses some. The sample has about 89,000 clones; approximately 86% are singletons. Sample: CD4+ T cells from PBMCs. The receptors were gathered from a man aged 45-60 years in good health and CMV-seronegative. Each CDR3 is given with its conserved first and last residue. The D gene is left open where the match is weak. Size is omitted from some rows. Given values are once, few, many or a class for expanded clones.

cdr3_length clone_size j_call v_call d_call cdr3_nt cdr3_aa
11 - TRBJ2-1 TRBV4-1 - TGCGCCAGCAAAAAGGGGCAGCGGCAGTTCTTC CASKKGQRQFF
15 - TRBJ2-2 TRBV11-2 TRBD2 TGTGCCAGCAGCCCTAGCGGGGGCGGCACCGGGGAGCTGTTTTTT CASSPSGGGTGELFF
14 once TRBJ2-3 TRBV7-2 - TGTGCCAGCAGGCCTCGGGGGAGCACAGATACGCAGTATTTT CASRPRGSTDTQYF
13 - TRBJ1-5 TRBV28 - TGTGCCAGCAGTCAGGATAGCAATCAGCCCCAGCATTTT CASSQDSNQPQHF
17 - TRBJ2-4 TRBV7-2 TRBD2 TGTGCCAGCAGCTTAGACTTAGCGGGGTCCCTGAGGGACATTCAGTACTTC CASSLDLAGSLRDIQYF
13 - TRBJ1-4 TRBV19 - TGTGCCAGTGCGAAGCGTCTCCGGGAAAAACTGTTTTTT CASAKRLREKLFF
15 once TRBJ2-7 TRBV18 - TGTGCCAGCTCACCAAATCAAACCCCCAGAGACGAGCAGTACTTC CASSPNQTPRDEQYF
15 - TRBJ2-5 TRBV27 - TGTGCCAGCAGTTTAGACTGGGGACAAGCAGAGACCCAGTACTTC CASSLDWGQAETQYF
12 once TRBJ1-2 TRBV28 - TGTGCCAGCAGCCTAGGGAGCTATGGCTACACCTTC CASSLGSYGYTF
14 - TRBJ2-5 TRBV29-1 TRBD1 TGCAGCGTGGCCCTGACAGGGAACAGAGAGACCCAGTACTTC CSVALTGNRETQYF
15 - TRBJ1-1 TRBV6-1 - TGTGCCAGCAGTGACGTTGGACTCATGAACACTGAAGCTTTCTTT CASSDVGLMNTEAFF
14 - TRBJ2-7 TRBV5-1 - TGCGCCAGCAGCATACAGCAGGTTCCCTACGAGCAGTACTTC CASSIQQVPYEQYF
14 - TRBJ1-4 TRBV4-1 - TGCGCCAGCAGCCAGGGGTTAACTAATGAAAAACTGTTTTTT CASSQGLTNEKLFF
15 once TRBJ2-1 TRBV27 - TGTGCCAGCAGTCCCCGGGGTGTACTTTACAATGAGCAGTTCTTC CASSPRGVLYNEQFF
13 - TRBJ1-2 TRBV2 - TGTGCCAGCAGTGAATTGACCCCCGAAGGCTACACCTTC CASSELTPEGYTF
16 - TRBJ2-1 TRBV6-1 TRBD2 TGTGCCAGCAGTGCCCGAGGCGGGAGGGGGGCTAATGAGCAGTTCTTC CASSARGGRGANEQFF
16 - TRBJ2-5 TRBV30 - TGTGCCTGGGAACTTGGGTTTTCAGGCCCGGGAGAGACCCAGTACTTC CAWELGFSGPGETQYF
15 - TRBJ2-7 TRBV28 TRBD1 TGTGCCAGCACATCCCCTACAGGGGCCACCTACGAGCAGTACTTC CASTSPTGATYEQYF
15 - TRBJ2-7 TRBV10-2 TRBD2 TGCGCCAGCAGTCATAGCGGGAGTGAATCGAACGAGCAGTACTTC CASSHSGSESNEQYF
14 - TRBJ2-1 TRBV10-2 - TGCGCCAGCAGTGAGCGGGTCCCTTACAATGAGCAGTTCTTC CASSERVPYNEQFF
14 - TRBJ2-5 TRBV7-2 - TGTGCCAGCAGCTTCGGACAGAAGCAAGAGACCCAGTACTTC CASSFGQKQETQYF
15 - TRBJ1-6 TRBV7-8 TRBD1 TGTGCCAGCAGCGACCAGGGGGACTATAATTCACCCCTCCACTTT CASSDQGDYNSPLHF
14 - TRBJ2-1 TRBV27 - TGTGCCAGCAGTTTTAACAGGGTGGACAATGAGCAGTTCTTC CASSFNRVDNEQFF
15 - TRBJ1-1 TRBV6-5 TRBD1 TGTGCCAGCAGCTTCACCGGACAGGGATTCACTGAAGCTTTCTTT CASSFTGQGFTEAFF
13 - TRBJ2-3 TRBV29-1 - TGCAGCGTTGATTACAGGGCAGGGGATACGCAGTATTTT CSVDYRAGDTQYF
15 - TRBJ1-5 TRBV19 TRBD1 TGTGCCAGCACCCCCAGACAGGGGGACTCTCAGCCCCAGCATTTT CASTPRQGDSQPQHF
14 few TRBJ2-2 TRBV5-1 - TGCGCCAGCCGCCCGACAGGAGTCACCGGGGAGCTGTTTTTT CASRPTGVTGELFF
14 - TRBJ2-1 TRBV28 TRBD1 TGTGCCAGCAGTTCTTGGGACAGGGAGGATGAGCAGTTCTTC CASSSWDREDEQFF
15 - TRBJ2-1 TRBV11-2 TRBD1 TGTGCCAGCACCTTGAACCGGGACAGAGTCAATGAGCAGTTCTTC CASTLNRDRVNEQFF
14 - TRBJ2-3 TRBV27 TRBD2 TGTGCCAGCGCCACAGCGGGGGGAACAGATACGCAGTATTTT CASATAGGTDTQYF
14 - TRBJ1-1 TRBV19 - TGTGCCAGTAGTGTGTATATGGGAGGCACTGAAGCTTTCTTT CASSVYMGGTEAFF
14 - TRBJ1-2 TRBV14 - TGTGCCAGCAGCCAACTCTCTTCTACAGGGGGCTACACCTTC CASSQLSSTGGYTF
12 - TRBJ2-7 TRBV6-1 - TGTGCCAGCAGTACCAGTGGCTACGAGCAGTACTTC CASSTSGYEQYF
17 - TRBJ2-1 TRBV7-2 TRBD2 TGTGCCAGCAGCTCCCCCTCTGGGGCTAGCGGTTACAATGAGCAGTTCTTC CASSSPSGASGYNEQFF
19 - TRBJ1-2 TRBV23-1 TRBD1 TGCGCCAGCAGTCGCCCAAAGCTAGTAGGCCGACAGGGCCACTATGGCTACACCTTC CASSRPKLVGRQGHYGYTF